This T cell receptor beta chain was sequenced during a study of PD-1 blockade in classical Hodgkin lymphoma. Points from the study as a whole: TCR diversity rose significantly by C4D1 in CD4+ but not CD8+ cells.

Brentuximab vedotin exposure varied, and every patient relapsed after autologous stem cell transplantation. Sequencing was performed with immunoSEQ multiplex PCR; in TCRdb, only in-frame clones are kept and a portion is missing. This sample has tens of thousands of clones; 88% occur once, and the top ten carry just over 9%. Comments on this clone: Its antigen is as yet unknown.

This CDR3 has 17 residues. V dropped 0 bases and J dropped 3; count of bases not matched to a gene: 6. Germline V gene sequence: CDR1 SGHRS, CDR2 YFSETQ. The clonotype originates from a human donor with classical Hodgkin lymphoma. The chain has TRBV5-1 and TRBJ2-3; 11 bases are shared with TRBD2. Sequences were derived from peripheral blood mononuclear cells (PBMCs), sampled at baseline. Here the CDR3 DNA reads TGCGCCAGCAGCTTGGGTGCTAGCGGGGGGAGAACAGATACGCAGTATTTT. Its translation is CASSLGASGGRTDTQYF.